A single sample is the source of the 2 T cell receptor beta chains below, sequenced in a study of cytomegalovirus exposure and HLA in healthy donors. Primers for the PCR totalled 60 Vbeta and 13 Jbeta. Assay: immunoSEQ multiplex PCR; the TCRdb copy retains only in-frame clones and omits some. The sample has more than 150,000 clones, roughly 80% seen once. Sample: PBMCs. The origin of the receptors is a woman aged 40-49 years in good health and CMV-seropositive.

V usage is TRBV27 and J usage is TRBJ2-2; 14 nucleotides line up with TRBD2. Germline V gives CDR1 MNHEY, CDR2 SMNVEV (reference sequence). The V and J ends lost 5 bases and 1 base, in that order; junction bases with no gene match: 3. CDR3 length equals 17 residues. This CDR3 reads CASSPTSGRVNTGELFF. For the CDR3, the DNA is TGTGCCAGCAGTCCGACTAGCGGGAGGGTGAACACCGGGGAGCTGTTTTTT.

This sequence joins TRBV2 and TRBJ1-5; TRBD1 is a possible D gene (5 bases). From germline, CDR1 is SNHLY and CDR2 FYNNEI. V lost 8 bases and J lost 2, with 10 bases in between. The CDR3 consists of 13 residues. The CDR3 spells CASGGERNQPQHF. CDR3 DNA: TGTGCCAGCGGAGGGGAGCGCAATCAGCCCCAGCATTTT.